A selection of T cell receptor beta chains follows, all from one sample in a study of T cells in Graves' hyperthyroidism and ophthalmopathy. TCRdb redid the calling of the multiplex PCR reads with MiXCR, one entry per CDR3 protein. This sample yields 610,000 or so distinct CDR3 sequences, of which approximately 44% are seen a single time; around 7.7% belongs to the top ten. What was sequenced was peripheral blood or thyroid tissue (not recorded which). The receptors shown here come from a woman aged 18-29 years with Graves' hyperthyroidism. Each CDR3 is given with its conserved first and last residue. The D gene is left open where the match is weak. Size is omitted from some rows. Given values are once, few, many or a class for expanded clones.

V gene	clone size	J gene	D gene	CDR3 protein	CDR3 DNA
TRBV28	.	TRBJ1-2	.	CASSSSGRNYGYTF	TGTGCCAGCAGCTCCTCGGGACGGAACTATGGCTACACCTTC
TRBV7-2	many	TRBJ1-4	.	CASSLDAEPHEKLFF	TGTGCCAGCAGCTTAGACGCGGAACCTCATGAAAAACTGTTTTTT
TRBV9	.	TRBJ1-1	.	CASSVGLATEAFF	TGTGCCAGCAGCGTGGGACTAGCCACTGAAGCTTTCTTT
TRBV6-1	.	TRBJ2-1	TRBD1	CASSPTGYNEQFF	TGTGCCAGCAGCCCGACAGGGTACAATGAGCAGTTCTTC
TRBV6-5	many	TRBJ1-1	.	CASSYSSLGPEAFF	TGTGCCAGCAGTTACTCTTCCCTGGGGCCTGAAGCTTTCTTT
TRBV9	.	TRBJ2-6	TRBD2	CASSPLGGESGANVLTF	TGTGCCAGCAGTCCCCTGGGGGGGGAGAGCGGGGCCAACGTCCTGACTTTC
TRBV2	many	TRBJ2-3	TRBD2	CASNGRAIDTQYF	TGTGCCAGCAACGGGAGGGCCATAGATACGCAGTATTTT
TRBV2	.	TRBJ2-5	TRBD2	CASSEESSGTGHQYF	TGTGCCAGCAGTGAAGAGAGTAGCGGGACGGGACACCAGTACTTC
TRBV7-8	many	TRBJ2-2	.	CASSPGNTGELFF	TGTGCCAGCAGCCCCGGGAACACCGGGGAGCTGTTTTTT
TRBV10-3	.	TRBJ1-1	TRBD1	CAISGDRGLPEAFF	TGTGCCATCAGTGGGGACAGGGGACTACCTGAAGCTTTCTTT
TRBV12-3/TRBV12-4	.	TRBJ2-3	TRBD2	CASRASGRAADTQYF	TGTGCCAGCAGAGCTAGCGGGAGGGCTGCAGATACGCAGTATTTT
TRBV7-3	.	TRBJ1-6	TRBD1	CASSSRQGGSPLHF	TGTGCCAGCAGCTCTCGACAGGGTGGTTCACCCCTCCACTTT
TRBV24-1	.	TRBJ2-7	.	CATSDGDHSRNEQYF	TGTGCCACCAGTGATGGGGACCACTCGAGGAATGAGCAGTACTTC
TRBV20-1	few	TRBJ2-7	TRBD2	CSARSGTSGMYEQYF	TGCAGTGCCCGTTCCGGGACTAGCGGGATGTACGAGCAGTACTTC
TRBV29-1	.	TRBJ1-5	.	CSVGPGQGNQPQHF	TGCAGCGTTGGCCCTGGGCAGGGCAATCAGCCCCAGCATTTT
TRBV27	.	TRBJ1-5	.	CASSLAVGNQPQHF	TGTGCCAGCAGTCTCGCTGTGGGGAATCAGCCCCAGCATTTT
TRBV14	many	TRBJ2-2	.	CASSQGELEEPGELFF	TGTGCCAGCAGCCAAGGGGAACTAGAGGAGCCCGGGGAGCTGTTTTTT
TRBV7-2	.	TRBJ2-7	TRBD2	CASVILAGAYEQYF	TGTGCCAGCGTCATACTAGCGGGAGCTTACGAGCAGTACTTC
TRBV19	.	TRBJ2-2	TRBD1	CASSAHRDRASGELFF	TGTGCCAGTAGTGCCCACCGGGACAGGGCATCCGGGGAGCTGTTTTTT
TRBV19	.	TRBJ1-2	.	CASSSQGQTKIYGYTF	TGTGCCAGTAGTTCGCAAGGGCAGACTAAGATCTATGGCTACACCTTC
TRBV12-3/TRBV12-4	many	TRBJ1-5	.	CASSLGPYRWSNQPQHF	TGTGCCAGCAGTTTGGGCCCCTACCGATGGAGCAATCAGCCCCAGCATTTT
TRBV7-2	many	TRBJ2-5	.	CASRVTGTRRILETQYF	TGTGCCAGCAGAGTAACCGGGACCAGGCGTATTTTAGAGACCCAGTACTTC
TRBV7-9	once	TRBJ2-6	TRBD1	CASSSGQGGAGGANVLTF	TGTGCCAGCAGCTCAGGACAGGGCGGGGCAGGTGGGGCCAACGTCCTGACTTTC
TRBV20-1	many	TRBJ2-5	TRBD2	CSARSGVAGGPVETQYF	TGCAGTGCTAGATCCGGAGTAGCGGGAGGGCCTGTCGAGACCCAGTACTTC
TRBV9	many	TRBJ2-7	TRBD2	CASSPGGTSGNTHYEQYF	TGTGCCAGCAGCCCAGGAGGGACTAGCGGGAATACCCACTACGAGCAGTACTTC
TRBV29-1	once	TRBJ1-2	.	CSVRVSGNTF	TGCAGCGTAAGGGTCTCTGGAAACACCTTC
TRBV5-4	.	TRBJ2-5	.	CAWNSLGRGETQYF	TGTGCCTGGAATAGTTTGGGCAGGGGAGAGACCCAGTACTTC
TRBV7-9	.	TRBJ1-4	TRBD1	CASSLTGLGEKLFF	TGTGCCAGCAGCCTGACAGGGTTAGGTGAAAAACTGTTTTTT
TRBV5-1	.	TRBJ1-1	.	CASSFGGENEAFF	TGCGCCAGCAGCTTCGGGGGAGAGAATGAAGCTTTCTTT
TRBV7-2	many	TRBJ2-5	TRBD2	CASSSTRGTSGQETQYF	TGTGCCAGCAGCTCTACCCGCGGGACTAGCGGTCAAGAGACCCAGTACTTC
TRBV7-2	many	TRBJ2-7	TRBD1	CASSPRTGTYEQYF	TGTGCCAGCAGCCCCCGGACAGGAACCTACGAGCAGTACTTC
TRBV14	many	TRBJ2-7	.	CASSQAHNYEQYF	TGTGCCAGCAGCCAAGCCCACAACTACGAGCAGTACTTC
TRBV20-1	.	TRBJ1-1	.	CSYVGARDTEAFF	TGCAGTTACGTAGGGGCGCGGGACACTGAAGCTTTCTTT
TRBV7-2	many	TRBJ2-2	.	CASRYSPGFGGELFF	TGTGCCAGCAGATATAGCCCGGGATTCGGAGGGGAGCTGTTTTTT
TRBV29-1	.	TRBJ2-7	TRBD1	CSVIGTGDHEQYF	TGCAGCGTCATCGGGACAGGGGACCACGAGCAGTACTTC
TRBV7-8	.	TRBJ2-7	.	CASSYSGTGTAEQYF	TGTGCCAGCAGCTATAGCGGGACAGGGACGGCCGAGCAGTACTTC
TRBV20-1	many	TRBJ2-7	TRBD2	CSARNRDYTYEQYF	TGCAGTGCTAGAAACCGGGACTACACCTACGAGCAGTACTTC
TRBV5-4	many	TRBJ1-2	TRBD1	CASSLALGQYYGYTF	TGTGCCAGCAGCTTGGCCCTGGGACAGTACTATGGCTACACCTTC
TRBV19	many	TRBJ1-5	.	CASRGGTNSNQPQHF	TGTGCCAGTAGGGGTGGGACGAATAGCAATCAGCCCCAGCATTTT
TRBV28	many	TRBJ2-7	TRBD2	CASSPGLAHEQYF	TGTGCCAGCAGTCCCGGACTAGCCCACGAGCAGTACTTC
TRBV20-1	many	TRBJ1-1	TRBD1	CSATTGTPPMNTEAFF	TGCAGTGCTACGACAGGGACCCCCCCCATGAACACTGAAGCTTTCTTT
TRBV20-1	.	TRBJ1-1	.	CSAPTRGDTEAFF	TGCAGTGCTCCCACTCGGGGGGACACTGAAGCTTTCTTT
TRBV15	.	TRBJ1-1	.	CATSRDLREIQAFF	TGTGCCACCAGCAGAGATCTTAGGGAAATTCAAGCTTTCTTT